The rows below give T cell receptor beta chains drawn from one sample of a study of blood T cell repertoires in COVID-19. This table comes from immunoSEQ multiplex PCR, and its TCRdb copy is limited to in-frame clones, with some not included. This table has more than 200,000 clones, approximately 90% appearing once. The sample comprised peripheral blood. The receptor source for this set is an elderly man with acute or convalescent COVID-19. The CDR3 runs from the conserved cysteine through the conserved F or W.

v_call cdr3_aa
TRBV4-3 CASSHDRGLIAGANVLTF
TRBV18 CASSPRGDGEKLFF
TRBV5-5 CASSLAFGGSNEKLFF
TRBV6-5 CASTTGRPLGETQYF
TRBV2 CASSRDSTGELFF
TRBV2 CASSDPFDRNLLGNIQYF
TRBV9 CASSEGGWGSGNTIYF
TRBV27 CAKLRRGLWGTGELFF
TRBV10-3 CAISESPGRETQYF
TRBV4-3 CASSQGRGPKSTDTQYF
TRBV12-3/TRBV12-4 CASSRTRNEQFF
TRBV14 CASSHSLAKNIQYF
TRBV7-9 CASSFGQGEPQHF
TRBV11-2 CASSLSNQPQHF
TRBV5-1 CASADRGSNSPLHF
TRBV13 CASSLRGTDTQYF
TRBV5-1 CASSFVSGTGSYEQYF
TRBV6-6 CASSLQGALNIQYF
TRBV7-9 CASSSQGTNGYTF
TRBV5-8 CASRNDRGTYGYTF
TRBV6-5 CASSYSKEREQYF
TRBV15 CATSREQGDYGYTF
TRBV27 CASSFGRTNTGELFF
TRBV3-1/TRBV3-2 CASSHKGQGGYNEQFF